This T cell receptor (beta chain) is drawn from a study of blood T cell repertoires in COVID-19. Generated by immunoSEQ multiplex PCR, the TCRdb table keeps only in-frame clones and is missing some. Here the sample spans more than 95,000 clones, more than 75% being singletons. This CDR3 is built from 15 residues. Trimming removed 8 bases from V and 3 bases from J; junction bases left unmatched: 9. Germline V gene lookup returns CDR1 LGHNT and CDR2 FRNRAP. This chain joins TRBV12-5 and TRBJ2-3, with 9 bases matching TRBD2. This receptor was obtained from a man aged 50-59 years with acute or convalescent COVID-19. The specimen was peripheral blood. CDR3 residues: CASRLAGASTDTQYF. The CDR3 coding sequence is TGTGCTAGTAGATTAGCGGGAGCGAGTACAGATACGCAGTATTTT.